The T cell receptor beta chain described here comes from a study of blood T cells in healthy people across ages. CDR3 length equals 14 residues. The V end lost 0 bases, the J end lost 2 bases, and 9 bases lay between the germline ends. Germline CDR1 DFQATT, CDR2 SNEGSKA (reference sequence). A second PCR, run for roughly 7 to 12 cycles, used a sample-barcoded 5' primer plus a J-beta primer mix. Each sample provided no less than 2.5 million CDR3-containing paired-end reads. From the 5' RACE reads, TCRdb called clonotypes with MiXCR, one entry per CDR3 protein. The data show 1.5 million to 2 million distinct CDR3 sequences, roughly 30% seen once. To note about this clonotype: Its antigen is as yet unknown.

Study-level findings and limits: Diversity estimates from one million T cells were considered underestimates. Naive CD4+ cell counts and diversity both ran higher in long-lived than in aged donors. Getting older went along with TCR beta diversity per million T cells dropping roughly linearly.

The sequenced sample was blood. The clonotype comes from a woman aged 25 to 45 in good health. The V call is TRBV20-1, the J call TRBJ2-3; D gene unclear. This CDR3 is CSARDPGTTDTQYF. CDR3 DNA: TGCAGTGCTAGAGATCCGGGCACCACAGATACGCAGTATTTT.